One sample yielded the 24 T cell receptor beta chains listed below, sequenced in a study of blood T cell repertoires in COVID-19. TCRdb keeps only in-frame clones here, not all; method: immunoSEQ multiplex PCR. This sample has some 65,000 clones, with about four fifths found just once. Sequencing was performed on peripheral blood. The receptors were sampled from a human donor in a cohort sampled during active COVID-19.

V and J are TRBV5-5 and TRBJ2-5; D possibly corresponds to TRBD2 (6 bases). The V end was cut by 1 base, the J end by 5 bases, with 18 bases between. CDR3 length: 16 residues. Germline V lookup: CDR1 SGHKS, CDR2 YYEKEE (reference sequence). CDR3 sequence (DNA): TGTGCCAGCAGCTTGATGCAGCAGGGAGGTGGGGAGACCCAGTACTTC. The encoded protein is CASSLMQQGGGETQYF.

This clone was picked up one time. The rearrangement joins TRBV11-2 to TRBJ1-5; 9 bases align to TRBD1. CDR1 and CDR2 from the germline V gene are SGHAT and FQNNGV. This CDR3 region has 14 residues. J was trimmed by 6 bases and V by 8 bases; bases with no gene match: 8. CDR3: CASLPGQGSQPQHF. The CDR3 bases are TGTGCCAGCCTTCCGGGACAGGGCAGTCAGCCCCAGCATTTT.

The V call is TRBV7-2, the J call TRBJ2-7; 14 bases are a match to TRBD2. CDR3 size: 17 residues. Trimming took 3 bases from V and 1 from J; bases not matched to a gene: 5. Germline V gives CDR1 SGHTA, CDR2 FQGNSA. The CDR3 loop reads CASSFTRTSGGSYEQYF. In DNA, the CDR3 is TGTGCCAGCAGCTTTACAAGGACTAGCGGGGGGTCCTACGAGCAGTACTTC.

CDR3 amino acids: CASSLGLAGGPGEQYF. The CDR3 coding sequence is TGTGCCAGCAGCTTGGGGCTAGCGGGGGGGCCCGGCGAGCAGTACTTC. The chain carries TRBV5-4 and TRBJ2-7, with 12 bases matching TRBD2. The CDR3 sequence is 16 residues long. J lost 6 bases, V lost 0 bases, and 7 bases had no gene match. CDR1 is SGHNT and CDR2 is YYREEE in the germline V gene (reference sequence).

The V and J genes are TRBV10-3 and TRBJ2-7; D is ambiguous. Germline V gives CDR1 ENHRY, CDR2 SYGVKD. Trimming left V 4 bases short and J 6 bases short, with 10 bases between. The CDR3 has 12 amino acids. CDR3 nucleotides: TGTGCCATCAGTGGCCTCAACTCCGAGCAGTACTTC. Its protein product is CAISGLNSEQYF.

This clone has just one count. The chain couples TRBV19 to TRBJ2-7, with 8 bases matching TRBD1. The CDR3 is made up of 15 amino acids. CDR1 LNHDA and CDR2 SQIVND come from the germline V gene (reference sequence). After removal of 6 bases from V and 3 bases from J, the junction contained 10 bases not matched to a gene. The CDR3 nucleotides are TGTGCCAGTAGCCCACGAGGGACAGGCCTCTACGAGCAGTACTTC. Amino acids: CASSPRGTGLYEQYF.

The chain has TRBV3-1 (or the pseudogene TRBV3-2) and TRBJ2-7; no clear D gene. V gave up 2 bases and J gave up 2 bases, with 10 bases separating them. This CDR3 contains 14 residues. Germline V gene sequence: CDR1 LGHDT, CDR2 YNNKEL (reference sequence). The CDR3 nucleotides are TGTGCCAGCAGCCAATCGGTTCCCCCCTACGAGCAGTACTTC. Its protein is CASSQSVPPYEQYF.

The DNA of the CDR3 is TGTGCCAGTAGTCCTCACCAAGGACAGGGAGATAATTCACCCCTCCACTTT. Translation gives CASSPHQGQGDNSPLHF. This chain uses TRBV19 with TRBJ1-6, with 8 bases matching TRBD1. The CDR3 is made up of 17 amino acids. Germline V lookup: CDR1 LNHDA, CDR2 SQIVND (reference sequence). With V trimmed by 5 bases and J by 5 bases, 11 bases remained unmatched.

This chain joins TRBV5-8 and TRBJ2-7; D gene ambiguous. Between the trimmed V and J ends, which lost 1 base and 1 base, there was a span of 6 bases. Germline CDR1 is SGHTS and CDR2 is YDEGEE. This CDR3 spans 13 amino acids. The CDR3 spells CASSLRTSYEQYF. The CDR3 DNA sequence: TGTGCCAGCAGCTTGAGAACATCCTACGAGCAGTACTTC.

The J gene is TRBJ1-6, the V gene TRBV30, with D unresolved. Germline CDR1 reads GTSNPN; CDR2 reads SVGIG (reference sequence). CDR3 length equals 16 residues. Trimming took off 4 bases at V and 0 bases at J, with 13 bases between the two ends. The CDR3, as DNA: TGTGCCTGGAACCTTTACAGCAACTCCTATAATTCACCCCTCCACTTT. This translates into CAWNLYSNSYNSPLHF.

This chain links TRBV6-2 or TRBV6-3 with TRBJ2-7, with 7 bases identical to TRBD2. V lost 0 bases, J lost 5 bases, and 13 bases stayed unmatched. The CDR3 runs to 17 residues. Germline V lookup: CDR1 MNHEY, CDR2 SVGEGT. The CDR3 DNA is TGTGCCAGCAGTTACTCGATATCCGCGGGAGCAGCCCACGAGCAGTACTTC. It is translated as CASSYSISAGAAHEQYF.

This sequence joins TRBV28 and TRBJ2-5; D possibly corresponds to TRBD1 (5 bases). The germline gives CDR1 MDHEN, CDR2 SYDVKM. The CDR3 is made up of 14 amino acids. V was clipped by 6 bases and J by 5 bases, with 16 bases between them. As DNA, the CDR3 is TGTGCCAGCAGCCCCGGGCAGGGTTCGGAGACCCAGTACTTC. It encodes CASSPGQGSETQYF.

The chain carries TRBV7-2 and TRBJ1-4; 9 bases agree with TRBD1. The CDR3 has 13 amino acids. V trimming: 7 bases; J trimming: 5 bases; junction bases outside the gene matches: 2. Germline V gene data show CDR1 as SGHTA and CDR2 as FQGNSA. For the CDR3, the DNA is TGTGCCAGCACCGGGACAGGGAATGAAAAACTGTTTTTT. It codes for CASTGTGNEKLFF.

The CDR3 loop is CASRRGTEAFF. In DNA, the CDR3 is TGTGCCAGCAGGCGGGGCACTGAAGCTTTCTTT. This chain uses TRBV6-5 with TRBJ1-1; D call uncertain. The germline gives CDR1 MNHEY, CDR2 SVGAGI. The ends were cut back, 6 bases at V and 4 bases at J, with 6 bases in the middle. The CDR3 spans 11 residues.

J is TRBJ2-5 and V is TRBV9, with 8 bases lining up with TRBD1. The CDR3 is 15 amino acids. The J segment lost 5 bases and the V segment lost 3 bases, leaving 9 bases of the junction unmatched. Looked up from germline, CDR1 is SGDLS and CDR2 is YYNGEE. The CDR3: CASSALQGVEETQYF. The CDR3 nucleotides are TGTGCCAGCAGCGCTTTACAGGGGGTGGAGGAGACCCAGTACTTC.

The chain links TRBV28 to TRBJ1-2; 7 bases agree with TRBD1. The trim removed 4 bases at V and 4 bases at J, leaving 6 bases unmatched. The V gene's germline CDR1 is MDHEN and CDR2 SYDVKM. This CDR3 has 14 amino acids. The CDR3 DNA follows: TGTGCCAGCAGTTCTGTAGGGGGCGCCTATGGCTACACCTTC. It encodes CASSSVGGAYGYTF.

This sequence joins TRBV9 and TRBJ2-5; a possible D gene is TRBD1 (7 bases). The V and J ends lost 4 bases and 5 bases respectively, with 18 bases between them. CDR3 length equals 15 residues. The germline V gene encodes CDR1 SGDLS and CDR2 YYNGEE. CDR3 DNA sequence: TGTGCCAGCAGCTCCCTCGGAGGGGGCCAGGAGACCCAGTACTTC. This gives the protein CASSSLGGGQETQYF.

This chain joins TRBV6-5 and TRBJ2-7, with a possible D match to TRBD2 (5 bases). Germline CDR1 and CDR2: MNHEY and SVGAGI. This CDR3 is 14 amino acids long. The V end was cut by 6 bases, the J end by 1 base, with 13 bases between. DNA of the CDR3: TGTGCCAGCAGCCGGACTGCCGGATCCTACGAGCAGTACTTC. Amino acid sequence: CASSRTAGSYEQYF.

The rearrangement uses TRBV19 and TRBJ2-3; TRBD2 agrees at 13 bases. This CDR3 spans 17 amino acids. With V trimmed by 5 bases and J by 7 bases, 12 bases remained unmatched. Germline V CDR1 and CDR2: LNHDA, SQIVND (reference sequence). The CDR3 reads CASSGLAGEGGRYTQYF. The CDR3 nucleotides read TGTGCCAGTAGTGGACTAGCGGGAGAGGGTGGCAGGTATACGCAGTATTTT.

V and J are TRBV27 and TRBJ2-1; D perhaps matches TRBD2 (6 bases). Germline V gene lookup returns CDR1 MNHEY and CDR2 SMNVEV (reference sequence). Trimming stripped 2 bases from V and 4 bases from J, with 15 bases between. This CDR3 spans 16 amino acids. CDR3: CASSLTPGDFYNEQFF. As DNA, the CDR3 is TGTGCCAGCAGTTTAACCCCGGGGGACTTTTACAATGAGCAGTTCTTC.

The chain uses TRBV27 and TRBJ1-2, with D possibly TRBD1 on 5 matching bases. V lost 4 bases and J lost 8, with 23 bases in between. Germline V lookup: CDR1 MNHEY, CDR2 SMNVEV (reference sequence). The CDR3 loop spans 16 amino acids. Here the CDR3 reads CASSYTAGRGPGGYTF. The CDR3, as DNA: TGTGCCAGCAGTTACACTGCGGGGAGGGGTCCAGGGGGCTACACCTTC.

The count of this clone is one. Sequence at one end of the junction differs from germline and may be a read error. This chain uses TRBV9 with TRBJ2-3; D gene uncertain. CDR1 SGDLS and CDR2 YYNGEE come from the germline V gene. The CDR3 consists of 13 residues. The CDR3, as DNA: TGTGCCAGCAACGTAACGGTCACAGATACGCAGTATTTT. The encoded protein is CASNVTVTDTQYF.

The V and J genes are TRBV2 and TRBJ2-2; TRBD1 agrees at 7 bases. The V gene's germline CDR1 is SNHLY and CDR2 FYNNEI. The ends lost 6 bases at V and 6 bases at J; junction bases unmatched: 10. CDR3 length equals 15 residues. The CDR3, as DNA: TGTGCCAGCAGAGACACAACAGGGGAAGCCGGGGAGCTGTTTTTT. Translation gives CASRDTTGEAGELFF. Using reference TRBV2 and TRBJ2-2 for the parts outside the CDR3, the full variable domain is EPEVTQTPSHQVTQMGQEVILRCVPISNHLYFYWYRQILGQKVEFLVSFYNNEISEKSEIFDDQFSVERPDGSNFTLKIRSTKLEDSAMYFCASRDTTGEAGELFFGEGSRLTVL.

This rearrangement joins TRBV4-1 to TRBJ1-2, with D perhaps matching TRBD1 (5 bases). Trimming shortened V by 3 bases and J by 4 bases, and 21 bases separated the two germline ends. The length of the CDR3 is 17 residues. CDR1 and CDR2 (germline): MGHRA, YSYEKL. CDR3 amino acids: CASSHNPRRGLSYGYTF. The CDR3 bases are TGCGCCAGCAGCCATAACCCGAGGAGGGGCCTGAGCTATGGCTACACCTTC.